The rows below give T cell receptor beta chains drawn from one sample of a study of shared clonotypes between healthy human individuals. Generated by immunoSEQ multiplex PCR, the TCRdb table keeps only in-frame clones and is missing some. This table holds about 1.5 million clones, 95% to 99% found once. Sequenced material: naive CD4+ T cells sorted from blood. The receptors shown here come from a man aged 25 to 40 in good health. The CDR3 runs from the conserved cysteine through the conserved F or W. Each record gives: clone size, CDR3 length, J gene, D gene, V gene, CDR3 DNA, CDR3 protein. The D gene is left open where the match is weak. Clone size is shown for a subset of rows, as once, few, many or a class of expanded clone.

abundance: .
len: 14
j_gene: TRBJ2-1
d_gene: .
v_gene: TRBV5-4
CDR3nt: TGTGCCAGCAGCTTGGTTGGTGGGAGTCCTAAGCAGTTCTTC
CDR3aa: CASSLVGGSPKQFF

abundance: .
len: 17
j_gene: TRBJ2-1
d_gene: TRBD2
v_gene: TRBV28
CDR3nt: TGTGCCAGCTCGGGACTAGCGGGAGGGGTTTCCTACAATGAGCAGTTCTTC
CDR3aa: CASSGLAGGVSYNEQFF

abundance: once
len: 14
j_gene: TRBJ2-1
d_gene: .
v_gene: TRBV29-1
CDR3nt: TGCAGCGTAGACGGGACTTTGGTACGCAATGAGCAGTTCTTC
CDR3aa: CSVDGTLVRNEQFF

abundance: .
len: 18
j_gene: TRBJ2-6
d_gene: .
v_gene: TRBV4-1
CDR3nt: TGCGCCAGCAGCCAATGGTTAGGGCAGCTCTCCGGGGCCAACGTCCTGACTTTC
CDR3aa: CASSQWLGQLSGANVLTF

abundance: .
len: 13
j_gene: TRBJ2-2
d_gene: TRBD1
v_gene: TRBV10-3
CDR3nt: TGTGCCATCGCGGACAGGGCTGACGGGGAGCTGTTTTTT
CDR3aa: CAIADRADGELFF

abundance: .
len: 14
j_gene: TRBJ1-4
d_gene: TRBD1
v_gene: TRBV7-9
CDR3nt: TGTGCCAGCACCACTGACAGGGGCCCAGCAAAACTGTTTTTT
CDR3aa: CASTTDRGPAKLFF

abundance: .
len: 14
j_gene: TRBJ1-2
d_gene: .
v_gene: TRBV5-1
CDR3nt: TGCGCCAGCAGCGATCAGGGAGGGGGCTATGGCTACACCTTC
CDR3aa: CASSDQGGGYGYTF

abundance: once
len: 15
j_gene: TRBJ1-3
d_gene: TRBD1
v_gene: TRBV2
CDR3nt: TGTGCCAGCAGTCCGGACAGGGGAAGTGGAAACACCATATATTTT
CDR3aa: CASSPDRGSGNTIYF

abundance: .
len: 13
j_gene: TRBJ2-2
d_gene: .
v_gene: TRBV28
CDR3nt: TGTGCCAGCAGTTTAACGAACACCGGGGAGCTGTTTTTT
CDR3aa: CASSLTNTGELFF

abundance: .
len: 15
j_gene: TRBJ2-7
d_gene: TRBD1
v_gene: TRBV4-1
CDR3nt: TGCGCCAGCAGCCAACAGGGACAGGGGGGATACGAGCAGTACTTC
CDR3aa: CASSQQGQGGYEQYF

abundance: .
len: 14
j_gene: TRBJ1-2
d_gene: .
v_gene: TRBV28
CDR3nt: TGTGCCAGCAGCCTCGTATCCACCAACTATGGCTACACCTTC
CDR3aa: CASSLVSTNYGYTF

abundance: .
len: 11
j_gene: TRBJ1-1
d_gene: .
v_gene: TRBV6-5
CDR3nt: TGTGCCAGCAGTAATGCAGGGAGGGCTTTCTTT
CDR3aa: CASSNAGRAFF

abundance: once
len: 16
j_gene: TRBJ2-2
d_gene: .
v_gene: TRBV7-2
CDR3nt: TGTGCCAGCAGCCGAGATGGACAGCTCAACACCGGGGAGCTGTTTTTT
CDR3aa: CASSRDGQLNTGELFF

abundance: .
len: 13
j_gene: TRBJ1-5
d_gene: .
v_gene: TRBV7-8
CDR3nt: TGTGCCAGCAGCTTAGCAGGAAAACAGCCCCAGCATTTT
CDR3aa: CASSLAGKQPQHF

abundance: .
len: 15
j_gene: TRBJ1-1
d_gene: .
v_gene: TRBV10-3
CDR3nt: TGTGCCATCAGTGAGTCGAGGGGCATGAACACTGAAGCTTTCTTT
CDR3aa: CAISESRGMNTEAFF

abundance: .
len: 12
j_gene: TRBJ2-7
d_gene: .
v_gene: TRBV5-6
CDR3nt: TGTGCCAGCAGCTTCAGGTACTACGAGCAGTACTTC
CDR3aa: CASSFRYYEQYF

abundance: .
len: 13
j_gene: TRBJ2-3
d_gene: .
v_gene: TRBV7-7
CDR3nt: TGTGCCAGCAGCCGGGGCCGGGGAGATACGCAGTATTTT
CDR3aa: CASSRGRGDTQYF

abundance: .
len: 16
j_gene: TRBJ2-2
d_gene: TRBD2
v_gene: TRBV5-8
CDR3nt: TGTGCCAGCAGCTTGACTAGCGGGAGAAACACCGGGGAGCTGTTTTTT
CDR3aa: CASSLTSGRNTGELFF